This TCR beta chain emerged from a study of T cell responses to AZD1222 COVID-19 vaccine. Findings of the study overall: Among vaccine-associated CD4 TCRs, coverage spanned spike, with dominance at 160-218 and 743-854.

The repertoire was sequenced with immunoSEQ multiplex PCR; TCRdb's copy has only in-frame clones and lacks some. The data contain 120,000 or so clones, around nine tenths of them singletons. Germline V gene lookup returns CDR1 WSHSY and CDR2 SAAADI. Trimming took 2 bases from V and 1 from J; bases not matched to a gene: 4. The CDR3 is made up of 16 amino acids. Comment on this clone: Its antigen is unidentified.

V gene TRBV10-2 combines with J gene TRBJ2-5; TRBD2 aligns across 10 bases. The material sequenced was peripheral blood, taken on day 0 of AZD1222 vaccination. The clonotype comes from an adult in good health. Here the CDR3 DNA reads TGCGCCAGCAGTGAGATAGCGGGAGGCCCCCAAGAGACCCAGTACTTC. The encoded protein is CASSEIAGGPQETQYF.